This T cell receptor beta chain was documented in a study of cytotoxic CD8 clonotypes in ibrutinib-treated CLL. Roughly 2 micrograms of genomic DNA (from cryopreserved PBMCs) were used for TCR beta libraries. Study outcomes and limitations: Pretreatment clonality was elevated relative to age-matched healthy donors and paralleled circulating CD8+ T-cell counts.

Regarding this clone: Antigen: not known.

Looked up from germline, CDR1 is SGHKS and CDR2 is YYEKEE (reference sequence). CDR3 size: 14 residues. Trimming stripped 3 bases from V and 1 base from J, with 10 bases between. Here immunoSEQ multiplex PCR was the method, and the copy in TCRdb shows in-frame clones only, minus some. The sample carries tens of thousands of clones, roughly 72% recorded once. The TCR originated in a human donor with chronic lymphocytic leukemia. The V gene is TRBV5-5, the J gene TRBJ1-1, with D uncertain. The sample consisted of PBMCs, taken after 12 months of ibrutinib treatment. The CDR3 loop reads CASSYGRPNTEAFF. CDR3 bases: TGTGCCAGCAGCTATGGACGGCCGAACACTGAAGCTTTCTTT.